The entry below describes one T cell receptor (beta chain). The antigen remains unidentified. The data derive from a study of blood T cells in healthy people across ages. The overall study: Per every two T cells, about one barcoded beta molecule was captured by template switching. Overall study results and limits: Long-lived donors had more naive CD4+ cells and higher diversity than aged donors.

Next came a second PCR, run for about 6 to 12 cycles, which used a sample-barcoded 5' primer along with a J-beta primer mix. TCRdb processed the 5' RACE reads anew with MiXCR; each CDR3 protein has one entry. The data show around 620,000 distinct CDR3 sequences, roughly 28% seen once. The CDR3 spans 15 residues. From germline, CDR1 is LNHDA and CDR2 SQIVND (reference sequence). V lost 5 bases and J 7 bases, leaving 17 bases between the germline ends. The TCR sequence derives from a woman aged 70 to 79 in good health. The sample consisted of blood. This chain uses TRBV19 with TRBJ1-4; the D is unclear. The CDR3 DNA sequence: TGTGCCAGTAGTTTTCGACGATCCTCGAGTGAAAAACTGTTTTTT. Protein: CASSFRRSSSEKLFF.